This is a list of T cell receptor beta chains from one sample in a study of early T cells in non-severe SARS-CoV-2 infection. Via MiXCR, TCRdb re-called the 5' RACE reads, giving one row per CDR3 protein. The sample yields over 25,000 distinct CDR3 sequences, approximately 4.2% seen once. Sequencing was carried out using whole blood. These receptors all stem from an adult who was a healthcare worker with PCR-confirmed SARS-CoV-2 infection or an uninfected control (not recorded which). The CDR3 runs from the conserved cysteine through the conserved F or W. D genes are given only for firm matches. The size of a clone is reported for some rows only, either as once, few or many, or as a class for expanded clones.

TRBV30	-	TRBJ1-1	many	CAWSVEPRVFEAFF	TGTGCCTGGAGTGTGGAACCTAGGGTTTTTGAAGCTTTCTTT
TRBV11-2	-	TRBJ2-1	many	CASSSSLQGGREQFF	TGTGCCAGCAGCTCATCTCTGCAGGGCGGGCGTGAGCAGTTCTTC
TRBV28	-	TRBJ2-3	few	CASSPPWEPSTDTQYF	TGTGCCAGCAGTCCTCCATGGGAACCTAGCACAGATACGCAGTATTTT
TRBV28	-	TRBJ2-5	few	CASWPGEGQETQYF	TGTGCCAGCTGGCCAGGGGAAGGCCAAGAGACCCAGTACTTC
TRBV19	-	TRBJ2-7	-	CASSIGDRAYEQYF	TGTGCCAGTAGTATTGGAGACAGAGCCTACGAGCAGTACTTC
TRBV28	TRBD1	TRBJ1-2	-	CASRPPGTADFYTF	TGTGCCAGCAGGCCTCCCGGGACAGCCGATTTCTACACCTTC
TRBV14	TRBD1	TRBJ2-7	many	CASSQGQGALKQYF	TGTGCCAGCAGCCAGGGACAGGGGGCTTTGAAGCAGTACTTC
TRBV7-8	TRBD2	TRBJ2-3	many	CASSLRTSSMADTQYF	TGTGCCAGCAGCCTACGGACTAGTTCGATGGCGGATACGCAGTATTTT
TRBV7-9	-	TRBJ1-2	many	CASSLAPSYGYTF	TGTGCCAGCAGCTTAGCCCCATCCTATGGCTACACCTTC
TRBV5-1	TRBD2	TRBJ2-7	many	CASSQGTSGRSSYEQYF	TGCGCCAGCAGCCAAGGGACTAGCGGGAGAAGTTCCTACGAGCAGTACTTC
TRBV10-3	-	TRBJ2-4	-	CAIRSEVDIQYF	TGTGCCATCAGATCCGAAGTGGACATTCAGTACTTC
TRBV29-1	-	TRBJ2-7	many	CSVDWGRDEQYF	TGCAGCGTTGACTGGGGCCGAGACGAGCAGTACTTC
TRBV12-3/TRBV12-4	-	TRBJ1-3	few	CASSWATGNTIYF	TGTGCCAGCAGTTGGGCTACTGGAAACACCATATATTTT
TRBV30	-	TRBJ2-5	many	CAWETGQETQYF	TGTGCCTGGGAGACAGGCCAAGAGACCCAGTACTTC
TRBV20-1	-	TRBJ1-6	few	CSARDVHDRIDNSPLHF	TGCAGTGCTAGAGATGTTCATGACAGAATAGATAATTCACCCCTCCACTTT
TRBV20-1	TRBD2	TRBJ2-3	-	CSASYPSGSSTDTQYF	TGCAGTGCTAGTTATCCTAGCGGGAGTAGCACAGATACGCAGTATTTT
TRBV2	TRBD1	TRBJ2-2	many	CASSRDRDPPGELFF	TGTGCCAGCAGCCGGGACAGGGACCCCCCCGGGGAGCTGTTTTTT
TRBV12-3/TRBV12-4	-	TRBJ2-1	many	CASSLAENEQFF	TGTGCCAGCAGTTTAGCGGAGAATGAGCAGTTCTTC
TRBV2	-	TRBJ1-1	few	CASSPGRLNTEAFF	TGTGCCAGCAGCCCGGGACGGCTGAACACTGAAGCTTTCTTT
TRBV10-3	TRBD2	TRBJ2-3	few	CAISDGGGSTDTQYF	TGTGCCATCAGTGACGGCGGGGGGTCCACAGATACGCAGTATTTT
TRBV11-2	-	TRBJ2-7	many	CASAITITVEQYF	TGTGCCAGCGCTATCACCATTACCGTCGAGCAGTACTTC
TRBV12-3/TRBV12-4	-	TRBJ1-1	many	CASHRMTEAFF	TGTGCCAGCCACAGGATGACTGAAGCTTTCTTT
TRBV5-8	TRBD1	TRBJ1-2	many	CASSPRQGRNYGYTF	TGTGCCAGCAGCCCTCGACAGGGTCGGAACTATGGCTACACCTTC
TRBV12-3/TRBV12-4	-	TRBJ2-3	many	CASDSLPGTDTQYF	TGTGCCAGCGATAGTCTACCTGGCACAGATACGCAGTATTTT
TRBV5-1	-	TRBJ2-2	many	CASSTNTGELFF	TGCGCCAGCAGCACGAACACCGGGGAGCTGTTTTTT
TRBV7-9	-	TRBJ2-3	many	CASSRSGGTDTQYF	TGTGCCAGCAGTCGAAGCGGAGGCACAGATACGCAGTATTTT
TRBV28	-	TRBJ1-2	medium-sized	CASSSGSFNYGYTF	TGTGCCAGCAGTTCAGGGTCCTTCAACTATGGCTACACCTTC
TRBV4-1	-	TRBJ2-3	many	CASSQGSGHTDTQYF	TGCGCCAGCAGCCAAGGTAGTGGTCACACAGATACGCAGTATTTT
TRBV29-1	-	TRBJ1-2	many	CSVATLLGNYGYTF	TGCAGCGTCGCCACCCTTCTCGGGAACTATGGCTACACCTTC
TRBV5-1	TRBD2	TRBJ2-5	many	CASSPSGTGQETQYF	TGCGCCAGCAGCCCGAGCGGGACCGGACAAGAGACCCAGTACTTC
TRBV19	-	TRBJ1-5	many	CASSISVLAFQHF	TGTGCCAGTAGTATTTCGGTCCTTGCCTTCCAGCATTTT
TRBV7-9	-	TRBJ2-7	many	CASSPSAAGSYEQYF	TGTGCCAGCAGCCCCTCGGCGGCCGGCTCCTACGAGCAGTACTTC
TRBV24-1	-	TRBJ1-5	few	CATSGGQFGDQPQHF	TGTGCCACCAGTGGAGGGCAGTTTGGGGATCAGCCCCAGCATTTT
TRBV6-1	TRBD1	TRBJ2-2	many	CASSEGTGDTGELFF	TGTGCCAGCAGTGAAGGGACAGGAGACACCGGGGAGCTGTTTTTT
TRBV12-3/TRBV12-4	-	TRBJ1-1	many	CASSIRGPTSRGRVEAFF	TGTGCCAGCAGCATTAGAGGACCGACAAGCAGAGGGCGAGTTGAAGCTTTCTTT